Listed below are T cell receptor beta chains from one sample, sequenced in a study of early T cells in non-severe SARS-CoV-2 infection. TCRdb independently ran MiXCR on the 5' RACE reads; one entry per CDR3 protein. Of some 71,000 distinct CDR3 sequences listed, about 10% are singletons. The sequenced sample consisted of whole blood. The source is an adult who was a healthcare worker with PCR-confirmed SARS-CoV-2 infection or an uninfected control (not recorded which). Both conserved end residues are part of each CDR3. The D gene is left open where the match is weak. Size values are once, few and many counts, or a class for expanded clones, and some rows have none.

d_gene | j_gene | len | abundance | v_gene | CDR3aa | CDR3nt
. | TRBJ1-1 | 10 | . | TRBV29-1 | CSVHRTEAFF | TGCAGCGTTCACAGAACTGAAGCTTTCTTT
. | TRBJ2-3 | 16 | . | TRBV7-9 | CASSSLTGEGTDTQYF | TGTGCCAGCAGCTCCCTTACGGGAGAGGGCACAGATACGCAGTATTTT
TRBD2 | TRBJ2-7 | 15 | many | TRBV6-1 | CASSPLAGVSYEQYF | TGTGCCAGCAGTCCTCTAGCGGGGGTTTCCTACGAGCAGTACTTC
TRBD1 | TRBJ2-7 | 14 | . | TRBV6-6 | CASSSAGQGYEQYF | TGTGCCAGCAGTTCCGCCGGACAGGGGTACGAGCAGTACTTC
. | TRBJ1-3 | 13 | many | TRBV18 | CASSPTSGNTIYF | TGTGCCAGCTCACCAACCTCTGGAAACACCATATATTTT
. | TRBJ1-6 | 14 | . | TRBV6-4 | CASSTGPNISPLHF | TGTGCCAGCAGTACGGGACCGAACATTTCACCCCTCCACTTT
TRBD2 | TRBJ2-7 | 15 | . | TRBV5-4 | CASSLVLAGVNEQYF | TGTGCCAGCAGCTTGGTACTAGCGGGAGTCAACGAGCAGTACTTC
TRBD2 | TRBJ2-4 | 17 | many | TRBV4-1 | CASSHPLAGLAKNIQYF | TGCGCCAGCAGCCACCCACTAGCGGGTCTAGCCAAAAACATTCAGTACTTC
. | TRBJ2-5 | 12 | few | TRBV5-4 | CASSSGRETQYF | TGTGCCAGCTCATCAGGTCGGGAGACCCAGTACTTC
. | TRBJ2-5 | 13 | . | TRBV7-3 | CASSFQGKETQYF | TGTGCCAGCAGCTTCCAGGGGAAAGAGACCCAGTACTTC
. | TRBJ1-5 | 15 | few | TRBV12-3/TRBV12-4 | CASSPVPGANQPQHF | TGTGCCAGCAGTCCAGTACCCGGGGCCAATCAGCCCCAGCATTTT
. | TRBJ1-6 | 14 | . | TRBV3-1 | CASSQGQRGSPLHF | TGTGCCAGCAGCCAAGGACAGAGGGGTTCACCCCTCCACTTT
. | TRBJ2-1 | 13 | . | TRBV25-1 | CASRGASYNEQFF | TGTGCCAGCAGGGGGGCCTCCTACAATGAGCAGTTCTTC
TRBD1 | TRBJ2-1 | 16 | . | TRBV6-2/TRBV6-3 | CASSYRQGGSHNEQFF | TGTGCCAGCAGTTACCGACAGGGTGGTTCTCACAATGAGCAGTTCTTC
TRBD2 | TRBJ2-1 | 15 | few | TRBV9 | CASSVGGGSYNEQFF | TGTGCCAGCAGCGTAGGGGGCGGGAGCTACAATGAGCAGTTCTTC
. | TRBJ2-7 | 14 | few | TRBV6-2/TRBV6-3 | CASSLPGRIYEQYF | TGTGCCAGCAGTTTACCGGGACGTATCTACGAGCAGTACTTC
. | TRBJ2-3 | 15 | few | TRBV11-3 | CASSLRGTGTDTQYF | TGTGCCAGCAGCTTAAGGGGGACGGGCACAGATACGCAGTATTTT
. | TRBJ2-1 | 10 | many | TRBV20-1 | CSAKGVEQFF | TGCAGTGCTAAGGGGGTCGAGCAGTTCTTC
TRBD2 | TRBJ2-5 | 13 | . | TRBV29-1 | CSVERGAEETQYF | TGCAGCGTTGAGCGGGGGGCCGAGGAGACCCAGTACTTC
TRBD1 | TRBJ2-7 | 14 | . | TRBV20-1 | CSAEDRGSGYEQYF | TGCAGTGCTGAGGACAGGGGGTCGGGATACGAGCAGTACTTC
. | TRBJ2-2 | 15 | few | TRBV6-5 | CASGGLATGAGELFF | TGTGCCAGCGGGGGACTCGCTACAGGTGCCGGGGAGCTGTTTTTT
. | TRBJ2-7 | 14 | many | TRBV9 | CASSVGYADYEQYF | TGTGCCAGCAGCGTAGGCTATGCTGACTACGAGCAGTACTTC
. | TRBJ1-5 | 15 | . | TRBV21-1 | CASTPPTGKGQPQHF | TGTGCCAGCACCCCCCCGACAGGGAAGGGTCAGCCCCAGCATTTT
. | TRBJ2-5 | 13 | . | TRBV2 | CASSLTEQETQYF | TGTGCCAGCAGCCTGACAGAGCAAGAGACCCAGTACTTC
. | TRBJ1-1 | 17 | . | TRBV30 | CAWSPRYNGKRYTEAFF | TGTGCCTGGAGCCCCCGGTACAATGGGAAGCGATACACTGAAGCTTTCTTT
TRBD1 | TRBJ2-7 | 15 | . | TRBV6-5 | CASSYRTGVSYEQYF | TGTGCCAGCAGTTACAGGACAGGGGTATCCTACGAGCAGTACTTC
. | TRBJ2-7 | 13 | many | TRBV5-1 | CASSQGSSYEQYF | TGCGCCAGCTCTCAGGGGAGCTCCTACGAGCAGTACTTC
TRBD2 | TRBJ2-3 | 16 | few | TRBV7-8 | CASSFLNAGGQDTQYF | TGTGCCAGCAGCTTCCTCAACGCGGGGGGGCAGGATACGCAGTATTTT
TRBD1 | TRBJ2-1 | 15 | . | TRBV2 | CASRRDRTTYNEQFF | TGTGCCAGCAGGCGGGACAGGACAACCTACAATGAGCAGTTCTTC
TRBD1 | TRBJ2-7 | 14 | many | TRBV6-2/TRBV6-3 | CASSTRTRGYEQYF | TGTGCCAGCAGTACGCGTACCAGGGGGTACGAGCAGTACTTC
. | TRBJ1-3 | 12 | . | TRBV12-5 | CASCRSGNTIYF | TGTGCTAGCTGTCGATCTGGAAACACCATATATTTT
. | TRBJ1-1 | 13 | . | TRBV10-3 | CAIRKGMNTEAFF | TGTGCCATCCGGAAGGGCATGAACACTGAAGCTTTCTTT
TRBD1 | TRBJ2-6 | 18 | many | TRBV9 | CASSPRDRLLSGANVLTF | TGTGCCAGCAGCCCCCGGGACAGGTTACTCTCTGGGGCCAACGTCCTGACTTTC
. | TRBJ1-4 | 13 | . | TRBV6-5 | CASSPPGREKLFF | TGTGCCAGCAGTCCACCCGGGAGGGAAAAACTGTTTTTT
. | TRBJ2-7 | 13 | many | TRBV19 | CASSSRQAHEQYF | TGTGCCAGTAGTTCAAGACAGGCCCACGAGCAGTACTTC
. | TRBJ2-7 | 12 | many | TRBV11-2 | CASSLGDYEQYF | TGTGCCAGCAGCTTGGGCGATTACGAGCAGTACTTC
TRBD1 | TRBJ2-3 | 14 | . | TRBV5-1 | CATSRTGSTDTQYF | TGCGCCACATCAAGGACAGGTAGCACAGATACGCAGTATTTT
TRBD1 | TRBJ2-7 | 15 | many | TRBV11-2 | CASSPSGTGYYEQYF | TGTGCCAGCAGCCCCTCCGGGACAGGGTACTACGAGCAGTACTTC
. | TRBJ1-4 | 13 | . | TRBV29-1 | CSAVLATNEKLFF | TGCAGCGCTGTATTGGCAACTAATGAAAAACTGTTTTTT
. | TRBJ2-5 | 15 | many | TRBV18 | CASSPYEGGQETQYF | TGTGCCAGCTCACCATACGAGGGCGGACAAGAGACCCAGTACTTC
. | TRBJ2-3 | 17 | many | TRBV7-8 | CASSLVLWGASTDTQYF | TGTGCCAGCAGCTTAGTGTTGTGGGGGGCTAGCACAGATACGCAGTATTTT
. | TRBJ2-4 | 17 | few | TRBV7-2 | CASSNLDWRSPKNIQYF | TGTGCCAGCAGCAATCTGGATTGGAGGTCCCCCAAAAACATTCAGTACTTC
. | TRBJ1-4 | 18 | few | TRBV24-1 | CATSDPLLRSSTNEKLFF | TGTGCCACCAGTGATCCCCTTCTGCGGTCATCAACTAATGAAAAACTGTTTTTT
TRBD2 | TRBJ2-3 | 13 | many | TRBV7-9 | CASGGSGTDTQYF | TGTGCCAGCGGCGGGAGTGGCACAGATACGCAGTATTTT
. | TRBJ1-5 | 16 | many | TRBV4-3 | CASSQVAQYSNQPQHF | TGCGCCAGCAGCCAAGTAGCACAGTATAGCAATCAGCCCCAGCATTTT
. | TRBJ1-6 | 13 | many | TRBV25-1 | CASTGHSNSPLHF | TGTGCCAGCACAGGACATAGTAATTCACCCCTCCACTTT
TRBD1 | TRBJ2-1 | 14 | . | TRBV10-3 | CAISGTGGVNEQFF | TGTGCCATCAGTGGGACAGGGGGCGTTAATGAGCAGTTCTTC
TRBD2 | TRBJ2-5 | 15 | . | TRBV7-2 | CASSLSGSRGETQYF | TGTGCCAGCAGCTTGAGCGGGAGTCGGGGAGAGACCCAGTACTTC
. | TRBJ1-6 | 14 | many | TRBV27 | CASSFWVGNSPLHF | TGTGCCAGCAGTTTCTGGGTGGGTAATTCACCCCTCCACTTT
TRBD2 | TRBJ2-3 | 15 | . | TRBV29-1 | CSTTGTSGRTDTQYF | TGCAGCACGACGGGGACTAGCGGGAGAACAGATACGCAGTATTTT